This T cell receptor beta chain stems from a study of blood T cells in healthy people across ages. Per the germline V gene, CDR1 is MDHEN and CDR2 is SYDVKM. The CDR3 loop spans 15 amino acids. V lost 5 bases, J lost 7 bases, and 10 bases stayed unmatched. Primed by a sample-barcoded 5' primer and a J-beta primer mix, a second PCR proceeded for about 7 to 12 cycles. TCRdb redid the calling of the 5' RACE reads with MiXCR, one entry per CDR3 protein. Of about 1.4 million distinct CDR3 sequences detected, 55% to 75% appear once; the ten largest clones hold 6.5% to 8%. Sequenced material: blood. The V gene is TRBV28, the J gene TRBJ2-1; 8 bases are a match to TRBD1. The TCR sequence derives from a young man in good health. CDR3 in DNA: TGTGCCAGCAGTCGAAAAGGGGACAGGAGAAATGAGCAGTTCTTC. Amino acid sequence: CASSRKGDRRNEQFF.